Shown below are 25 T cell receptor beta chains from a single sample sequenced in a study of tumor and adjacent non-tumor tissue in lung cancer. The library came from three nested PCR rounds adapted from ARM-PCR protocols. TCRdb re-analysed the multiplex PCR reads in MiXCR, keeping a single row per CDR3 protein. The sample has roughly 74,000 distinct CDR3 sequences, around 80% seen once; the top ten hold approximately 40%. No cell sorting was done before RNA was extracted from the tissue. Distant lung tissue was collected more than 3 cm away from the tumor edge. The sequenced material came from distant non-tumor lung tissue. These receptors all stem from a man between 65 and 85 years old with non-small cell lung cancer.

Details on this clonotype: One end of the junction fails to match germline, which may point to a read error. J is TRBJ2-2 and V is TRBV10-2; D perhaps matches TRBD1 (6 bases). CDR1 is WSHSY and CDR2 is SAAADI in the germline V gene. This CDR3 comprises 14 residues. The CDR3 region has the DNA TGCGCCAGCAAGAGGGACACTAACACCGGGGAGTTGTCTTTT. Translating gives CASKRDTNTGELSF.

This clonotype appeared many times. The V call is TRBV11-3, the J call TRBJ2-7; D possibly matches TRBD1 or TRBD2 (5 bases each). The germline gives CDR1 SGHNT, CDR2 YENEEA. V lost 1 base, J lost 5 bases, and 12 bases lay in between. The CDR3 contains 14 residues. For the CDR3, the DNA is TGTGCCAGCAGCTTAGGCTACGGGGACCACGAGCAGTACTTC. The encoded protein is CASSLGYGDHEQYF. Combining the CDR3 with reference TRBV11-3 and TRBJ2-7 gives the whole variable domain EAGVVQSPRYKIIEKKQPVAFWCNPISGHNTLYWYLQNLGQGPELLIRYENEEAVDDSQLPKDRFSAERLKGVDSTLKIQPAELGDSAVYLCASSLGYGDHEQYFGPGTRLTVT.

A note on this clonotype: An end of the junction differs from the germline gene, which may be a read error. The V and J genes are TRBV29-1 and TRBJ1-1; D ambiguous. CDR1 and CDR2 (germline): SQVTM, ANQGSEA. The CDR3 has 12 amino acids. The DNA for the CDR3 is TGCGGCGTTGTGGCAGAGAGGACTGTAGCTTTCTTT. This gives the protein CGVVAERTVAFF.

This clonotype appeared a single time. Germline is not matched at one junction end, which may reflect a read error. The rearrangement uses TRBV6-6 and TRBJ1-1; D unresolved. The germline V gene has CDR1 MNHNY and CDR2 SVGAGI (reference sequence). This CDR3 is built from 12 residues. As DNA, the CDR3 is TGTGCCAGGAGACTCCCTGACACTGAAGCCTTCTTT. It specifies CARRLPDTEAFF.

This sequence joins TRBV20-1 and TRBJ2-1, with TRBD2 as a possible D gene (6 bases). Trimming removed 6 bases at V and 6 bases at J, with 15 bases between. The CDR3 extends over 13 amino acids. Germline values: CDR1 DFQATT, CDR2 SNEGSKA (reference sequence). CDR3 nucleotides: TGCAGTGCCGGGCCCGGGACTGGCAATGAGCAGTTCTTC. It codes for CSAGPGTGNEQFF.

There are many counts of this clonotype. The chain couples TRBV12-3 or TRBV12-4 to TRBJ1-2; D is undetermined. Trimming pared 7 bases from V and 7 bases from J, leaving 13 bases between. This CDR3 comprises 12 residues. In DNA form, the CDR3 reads TGTGCCAGCACCATTACACGGCGTGGCTACACCTTC. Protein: CASTITRRGYTF.

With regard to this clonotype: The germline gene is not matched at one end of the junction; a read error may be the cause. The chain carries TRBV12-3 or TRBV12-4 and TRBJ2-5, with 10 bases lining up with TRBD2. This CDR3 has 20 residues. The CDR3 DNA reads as TGTGCCTGCAGAAAAAGCGACCACGCGACTAGCGGGCTTCCCCAAGAGACCCAGTACTTC. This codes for CACRKSDHATSGLPQETQYF.

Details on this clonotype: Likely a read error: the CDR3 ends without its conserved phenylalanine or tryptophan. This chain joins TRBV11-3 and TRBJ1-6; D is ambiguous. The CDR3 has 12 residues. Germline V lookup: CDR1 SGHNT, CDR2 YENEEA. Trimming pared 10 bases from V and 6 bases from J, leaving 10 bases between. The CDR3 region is CANRGGNSPLHL. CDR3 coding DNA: TGTGCCAACCGGGGAGGTAATTCACCCCTCCACCTT.

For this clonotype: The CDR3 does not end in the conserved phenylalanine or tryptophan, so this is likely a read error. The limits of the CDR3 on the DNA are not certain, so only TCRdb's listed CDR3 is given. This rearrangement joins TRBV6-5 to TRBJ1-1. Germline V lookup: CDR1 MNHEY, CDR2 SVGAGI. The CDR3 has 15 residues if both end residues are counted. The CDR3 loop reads CASSYSASPNTVPFY.

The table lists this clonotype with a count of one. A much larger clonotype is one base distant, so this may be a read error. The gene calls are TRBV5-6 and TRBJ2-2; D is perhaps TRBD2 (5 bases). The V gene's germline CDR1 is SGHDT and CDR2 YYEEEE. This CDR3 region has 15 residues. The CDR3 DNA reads TGTGGCAGCAGCTCCGTCGTCGGGGTTACCGGGGAGCTGTTTTTT. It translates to CGSSSVVGVTGELFF.

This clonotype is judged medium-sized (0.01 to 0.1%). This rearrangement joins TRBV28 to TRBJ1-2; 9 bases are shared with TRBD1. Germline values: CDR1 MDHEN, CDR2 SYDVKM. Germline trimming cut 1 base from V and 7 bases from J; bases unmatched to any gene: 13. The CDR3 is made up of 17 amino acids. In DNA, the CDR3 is TGTGCCAGCAGTTTATTATCGGGCACAGGGGGCACTCGTGGCTACACCTTC. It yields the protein CASSLLSGTGGTRGYTF.

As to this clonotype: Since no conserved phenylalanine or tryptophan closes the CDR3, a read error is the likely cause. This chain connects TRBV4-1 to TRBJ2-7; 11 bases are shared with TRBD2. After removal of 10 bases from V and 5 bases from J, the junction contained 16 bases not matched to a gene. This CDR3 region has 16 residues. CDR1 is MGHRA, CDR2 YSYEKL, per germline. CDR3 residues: CAIRGTLAGEGDEQYL. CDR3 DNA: TGCGCCATCAGGGGGACACTAGCGGGAGAGGGGGACGAGCAGTACCTC.

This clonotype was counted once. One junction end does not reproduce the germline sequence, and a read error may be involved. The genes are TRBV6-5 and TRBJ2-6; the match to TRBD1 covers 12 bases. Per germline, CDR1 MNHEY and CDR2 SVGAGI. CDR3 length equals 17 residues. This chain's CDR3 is CVSSSGTGGSWANVLTF. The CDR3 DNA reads TGTGTCAGCAGCTCCGGGACAGGGGGCTCTTGGGCCAACGTCCTAACTTTC.

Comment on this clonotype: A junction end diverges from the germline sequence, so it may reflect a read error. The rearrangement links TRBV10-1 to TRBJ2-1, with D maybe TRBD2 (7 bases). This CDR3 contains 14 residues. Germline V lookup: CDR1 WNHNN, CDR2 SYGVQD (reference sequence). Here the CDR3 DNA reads TGCGCCAGCAGTCCGGGGGGCTCCTACAATGAGCAGTCGTTC. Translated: CASSPGGSYNEQSF.

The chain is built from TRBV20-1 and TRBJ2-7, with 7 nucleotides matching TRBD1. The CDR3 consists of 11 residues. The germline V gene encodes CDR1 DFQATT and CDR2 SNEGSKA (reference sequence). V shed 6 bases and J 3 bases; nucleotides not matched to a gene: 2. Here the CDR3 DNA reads TGCAGTGCGGGACAGCGCTACGAGCAGTACTTC. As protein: CSAGQRYEQYF.

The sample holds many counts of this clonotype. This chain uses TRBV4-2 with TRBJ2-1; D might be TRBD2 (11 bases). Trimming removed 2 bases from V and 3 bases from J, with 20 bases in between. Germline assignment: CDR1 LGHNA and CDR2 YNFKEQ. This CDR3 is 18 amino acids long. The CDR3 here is CASSQRTGGLAVYNEQFF. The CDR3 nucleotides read TGTGCCAGCAGCCAAAGGACAGGGGGACTAGCGGTCTACAATGAGCAGTTCTTC.

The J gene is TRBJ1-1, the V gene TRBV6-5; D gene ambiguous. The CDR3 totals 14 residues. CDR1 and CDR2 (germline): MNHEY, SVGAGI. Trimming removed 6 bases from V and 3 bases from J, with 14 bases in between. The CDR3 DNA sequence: TGTGCCAGCAGGTTGACGAGGGATTACACTGAAGCTTTCTTT. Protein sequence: CASRLTRDYTEAFF.

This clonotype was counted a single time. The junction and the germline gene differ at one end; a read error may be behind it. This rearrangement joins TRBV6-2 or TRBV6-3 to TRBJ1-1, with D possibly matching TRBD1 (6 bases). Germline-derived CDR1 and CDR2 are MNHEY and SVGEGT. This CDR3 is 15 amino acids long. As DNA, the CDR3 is TGTGCCAGCAACTTTGGACAGATCGGGAACAATGAAGCTTTCTTT. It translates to CASNFGQIGNNEAFF.

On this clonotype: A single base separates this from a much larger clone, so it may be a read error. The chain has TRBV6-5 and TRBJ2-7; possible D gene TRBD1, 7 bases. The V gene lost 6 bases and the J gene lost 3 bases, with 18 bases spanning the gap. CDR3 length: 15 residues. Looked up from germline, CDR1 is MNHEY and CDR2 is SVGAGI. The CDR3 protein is CASRQQQGGIYEQYF. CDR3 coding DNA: TGTGCCAGCAGACAACAGCAGGGGGGTATCTACGAGCAGTACTTC.

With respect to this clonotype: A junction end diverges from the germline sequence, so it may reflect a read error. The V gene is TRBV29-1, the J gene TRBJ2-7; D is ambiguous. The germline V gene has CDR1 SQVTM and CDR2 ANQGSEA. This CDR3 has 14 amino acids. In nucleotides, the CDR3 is TGCGGCGTTGAAAGGGCTGGACCGAGCTACGAGCAGTACTTC. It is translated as CGVERAGPSYEQYF.

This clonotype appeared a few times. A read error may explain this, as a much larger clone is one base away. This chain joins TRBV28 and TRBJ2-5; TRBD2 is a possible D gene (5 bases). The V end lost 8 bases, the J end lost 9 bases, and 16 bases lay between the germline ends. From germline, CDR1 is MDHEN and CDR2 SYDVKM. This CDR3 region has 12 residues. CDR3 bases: TGTGCCAGCGGTGCGGAGGTTGAGTCCCAGTACTTC. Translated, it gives CASGAEVESQYF.

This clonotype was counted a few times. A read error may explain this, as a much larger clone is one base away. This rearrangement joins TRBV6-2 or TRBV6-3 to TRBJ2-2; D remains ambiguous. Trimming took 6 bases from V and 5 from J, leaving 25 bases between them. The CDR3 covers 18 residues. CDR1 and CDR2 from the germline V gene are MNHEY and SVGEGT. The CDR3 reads CASRHYESGGALTGELFF. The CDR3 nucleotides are TGTGCCAGCAGACACTATGAGTCTGGCGGAGCTCTTACCGGGGAGCTGTTTTTT.

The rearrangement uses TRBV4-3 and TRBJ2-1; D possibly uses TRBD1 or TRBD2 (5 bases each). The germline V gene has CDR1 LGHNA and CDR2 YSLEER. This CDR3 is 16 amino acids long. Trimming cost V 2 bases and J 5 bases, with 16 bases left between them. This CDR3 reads CASSQNPGDQNNEQFF. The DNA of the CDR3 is TGCGCCAGCAGCCAAAATCCCGGGGACCAAAACAATGAGCAGTTCTTC.

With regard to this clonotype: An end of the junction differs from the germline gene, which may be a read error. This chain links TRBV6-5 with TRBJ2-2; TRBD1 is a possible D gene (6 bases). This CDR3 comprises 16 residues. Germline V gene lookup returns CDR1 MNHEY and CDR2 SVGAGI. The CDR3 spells CASSYTQGQNTGELFF. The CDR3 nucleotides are TGTGCCAGCAGTTATACCCAAGGACAGAACACTGGGGAGCTGTTTTTT.

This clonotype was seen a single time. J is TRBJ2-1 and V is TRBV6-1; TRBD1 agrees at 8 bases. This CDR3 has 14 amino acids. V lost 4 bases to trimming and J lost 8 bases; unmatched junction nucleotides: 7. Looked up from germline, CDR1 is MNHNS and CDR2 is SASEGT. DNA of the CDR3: TGTGCCAGCAGTGGGACAGGGTTATTGTATGAGCAGTTCTTC. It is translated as CASSGTGLLYEQFF.